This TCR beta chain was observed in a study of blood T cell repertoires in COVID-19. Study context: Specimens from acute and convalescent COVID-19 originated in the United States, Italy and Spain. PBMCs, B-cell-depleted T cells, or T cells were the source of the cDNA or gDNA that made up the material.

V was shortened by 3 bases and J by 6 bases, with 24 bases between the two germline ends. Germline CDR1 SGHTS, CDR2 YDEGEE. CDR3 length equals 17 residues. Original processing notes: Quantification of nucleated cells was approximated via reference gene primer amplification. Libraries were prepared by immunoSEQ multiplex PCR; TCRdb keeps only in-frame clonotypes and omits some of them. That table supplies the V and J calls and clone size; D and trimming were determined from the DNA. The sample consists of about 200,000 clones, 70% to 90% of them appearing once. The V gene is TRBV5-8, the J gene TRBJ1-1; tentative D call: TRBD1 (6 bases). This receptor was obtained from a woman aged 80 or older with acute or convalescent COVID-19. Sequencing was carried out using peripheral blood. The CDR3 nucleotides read TGTGCCAGCAGCTCCTTCACAGGGACGGGCTCGACATCTGAAGCTTTCTTT. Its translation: CASSSFTGTGSTSEAFF.